This TCR beta chain was documented in a study of blood T cell repertoires in COVID-19. Study as a whole: COVID-19 samples, acute and convalescent, were from the United States, Italy and Spain.

Clones were sequenced by immunoSEQ multiplex PCR, and TCRdb holds only the in-frame ones, with some missing. The table has about 200,000 clones, about 88% seen once. Losses at the gene ends were 1 base for V and 5 bases for J; bases not matched to a gene: 6. Germline values: CDR1 SQVTM, CDR2 ANQGSEA. The CDR3 spans 15 residues. This chain links TRBV29-1 with TRBJ2-5, with 11 bases matching TRBD1. What was sequenced was peripheral blood. This TCR derives from a middle-aged man with COVID-19, enrolled during active disease. CDR3 amino acids: CSVEAADRGRETQYF. The DNA for the CDR3 is TGCAGCGTTGAAGCCGCGGACAGGGGGCGGGAGACCCAGTACTTC. Looking up the rest from reference TRBV29-1 and TRBJ2-5 gives the full variable domain: SAVISQKPSRDICQRGTSLTIQCQVDSQVTMMFWYRQQPGQSLTLIATANQGSEATYESGFVIDKFPISRPNLTFSTLTVSNMSPEDSSIYLCSVEAADRGRETQYFGPGTRLLVL.